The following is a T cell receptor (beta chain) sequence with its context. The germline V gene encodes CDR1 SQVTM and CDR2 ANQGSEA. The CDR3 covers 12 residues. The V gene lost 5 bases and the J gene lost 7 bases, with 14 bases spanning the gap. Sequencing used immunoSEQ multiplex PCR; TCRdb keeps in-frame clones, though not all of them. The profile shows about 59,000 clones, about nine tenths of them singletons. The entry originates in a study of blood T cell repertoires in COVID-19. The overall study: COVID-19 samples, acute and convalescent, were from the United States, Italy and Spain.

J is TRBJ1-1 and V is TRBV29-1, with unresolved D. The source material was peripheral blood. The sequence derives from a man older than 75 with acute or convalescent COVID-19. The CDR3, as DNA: TGCAGCGTTAGATCTCAGGAACTTGAAGCTTTCTTT. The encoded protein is CSVRSQELEAFF.